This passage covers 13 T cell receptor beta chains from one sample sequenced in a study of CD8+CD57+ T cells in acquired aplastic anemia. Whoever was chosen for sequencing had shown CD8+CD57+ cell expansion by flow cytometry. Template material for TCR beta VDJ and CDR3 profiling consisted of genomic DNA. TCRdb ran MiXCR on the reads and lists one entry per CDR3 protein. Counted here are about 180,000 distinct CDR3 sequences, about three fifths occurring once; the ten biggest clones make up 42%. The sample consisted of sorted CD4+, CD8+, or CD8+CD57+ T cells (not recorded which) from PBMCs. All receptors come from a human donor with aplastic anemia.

The CDR3 loop is CASRGGNPDEQFF. As DNA, the CDR3 is TGTGCCAGCCGGGGGGGGAACCCCGATGAGCAGTTCTTC. This rearrangement joins TRBV2 to TRBJ2-1; 8 bases match TRBD2. The CDR3 is made up of 13 amino acids. The trim removed 8 bases at V and 8 bases at J, leaving 8 bases unmatched. Germline values: CDR1 SNHLY, CDR2 FYNNEI. Using reference TRBV2 and TRBJ2-1 for the parts outside the CDR3, the full variable domain is EPEVTQTPSHQVTQMGQEVILRCVPISNHLYFYWYRQILGQKVEFLVSFYNNEISEKSEIFDDQFSVERPDGSNFTLKIRSTKLEDSAMYFCASRGGNPDEQFFGPGTRLTVL.

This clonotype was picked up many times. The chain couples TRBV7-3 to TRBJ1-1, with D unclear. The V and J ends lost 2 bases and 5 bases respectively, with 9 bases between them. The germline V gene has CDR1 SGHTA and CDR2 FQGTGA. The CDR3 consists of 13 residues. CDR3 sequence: CASSLYVGTEAFF. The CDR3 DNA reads TGTGCCAGCAGCTTATACGTAGGGACTGAAGCTTTCTTT.

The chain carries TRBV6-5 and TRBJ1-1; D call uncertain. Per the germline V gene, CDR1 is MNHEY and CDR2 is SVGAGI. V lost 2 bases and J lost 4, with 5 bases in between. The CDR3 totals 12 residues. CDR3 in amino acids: CASSYASTEAFF. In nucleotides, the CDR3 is TGTGCCAGCAGTTACGCTAGCACTGAAGCTTTCTTT.

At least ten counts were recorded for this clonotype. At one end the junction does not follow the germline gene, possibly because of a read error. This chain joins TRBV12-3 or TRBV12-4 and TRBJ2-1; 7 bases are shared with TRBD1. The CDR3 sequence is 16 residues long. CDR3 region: CASSFSTGVGYTEQFF. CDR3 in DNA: TGTGCCAGCAGTTTTAGTACAGGGGTTGGATACACTGAGCAGTTCTTC.

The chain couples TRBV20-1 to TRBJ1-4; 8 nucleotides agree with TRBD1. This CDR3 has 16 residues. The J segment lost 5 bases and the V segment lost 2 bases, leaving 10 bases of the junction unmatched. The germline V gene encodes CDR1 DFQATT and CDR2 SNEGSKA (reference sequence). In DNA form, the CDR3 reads TGCAGTGCTAGAAACCCGGACAGGGCGGGAAATGAAAAACTGTTTTTT. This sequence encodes CSARNPDRAGNEKLFF.

The CDR3 DNA is TGTGCCAGCCTCCTGGGGGGGTTTGAGACCCAGTACTTC. It is translated as CASLLGGFETQYF. V is TRBV7-2 and J is TRBJ2-5, with 7 bases matching TRBD2. The CDR3 has 13 residues. V lost 8 bases to trimming and J lost 5 bases; unmatched junction nucleotides: 8. Germline V gives CDR1 SGHTA, CDR2 FQGNSA.

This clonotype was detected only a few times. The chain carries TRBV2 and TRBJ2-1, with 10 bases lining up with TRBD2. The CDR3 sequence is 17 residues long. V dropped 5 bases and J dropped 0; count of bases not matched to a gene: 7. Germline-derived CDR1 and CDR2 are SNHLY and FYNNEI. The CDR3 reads CASSYSGLASSYNEQFF. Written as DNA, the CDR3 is TGTGCCAGCAGTTACTCGGGACTAGCGAGCTCCTACAATGAGCAGTTCTTC.

CDR3 protein: CASSIPRNTEAFF. The DNA for the CDR3 is TGTGCCAGTAGTATTCCCAGAAACACTGAAGCTTTCTTT. The chain has TRBV19 and TRBJ1-1; D is ambiguous. The CDR3 contains 13 residues. Trimming took off 3 bases at V and 2 bases at J, with 7 bases between the two ends. CDR1 and CDR2 (germline): LNHDA, SQIVND (reference sequence).

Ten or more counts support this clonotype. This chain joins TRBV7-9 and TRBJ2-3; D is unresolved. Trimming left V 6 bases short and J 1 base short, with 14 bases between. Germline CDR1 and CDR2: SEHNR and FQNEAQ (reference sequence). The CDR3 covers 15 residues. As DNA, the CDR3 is TGTGCCAGCAGACTTACGGTCGGACGCACAGATACGCAGTATTTT. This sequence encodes CASRLTVGRTDTQYF.

CDR3 bases: TGTGCCAGCAGTAACAGCAGGATGAACACTGAAGCTTTCTTT. The encoded protein is CASSNSRMNTEAFF. V usage is TRBV2 and J usage is TRBJ1-1; no reliable D call. Between the trimmed V and J ends, which lost 5 bases and 0 bases, there was a span of 10 bases. The length of the CDR3 is 14 residues. Germline V gene lookup returns CDR1 SNHLY and CDR2 FYNNEI.

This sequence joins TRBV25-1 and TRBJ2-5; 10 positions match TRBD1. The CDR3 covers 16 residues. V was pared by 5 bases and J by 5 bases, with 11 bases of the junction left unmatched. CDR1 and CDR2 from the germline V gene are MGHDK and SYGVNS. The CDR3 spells CASSYPGQGRRETQYF. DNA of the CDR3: TGTGCCAGCAGTTACCCGGGACAGGGGCGTCGGGAGACCCAGTACTTC.

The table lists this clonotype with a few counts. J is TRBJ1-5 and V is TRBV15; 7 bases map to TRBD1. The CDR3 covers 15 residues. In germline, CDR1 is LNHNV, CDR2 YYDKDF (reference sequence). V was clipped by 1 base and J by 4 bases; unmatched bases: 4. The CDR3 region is CATSRGAGGNQPQHF. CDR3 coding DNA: TGTGCCACCAGCAGAGGGGCAGGGGGGAATCAGCCCCAGCATTTT.

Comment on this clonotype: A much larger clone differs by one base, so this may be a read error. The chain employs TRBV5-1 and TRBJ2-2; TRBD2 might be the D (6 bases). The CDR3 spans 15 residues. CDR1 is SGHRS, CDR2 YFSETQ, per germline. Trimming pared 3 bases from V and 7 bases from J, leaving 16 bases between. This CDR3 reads CASSWRGTSVGELFF. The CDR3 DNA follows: TGCGCCAGCAGCTGGCGGGGAACCTCCGTCGGGGAGCTGTTTTTT.